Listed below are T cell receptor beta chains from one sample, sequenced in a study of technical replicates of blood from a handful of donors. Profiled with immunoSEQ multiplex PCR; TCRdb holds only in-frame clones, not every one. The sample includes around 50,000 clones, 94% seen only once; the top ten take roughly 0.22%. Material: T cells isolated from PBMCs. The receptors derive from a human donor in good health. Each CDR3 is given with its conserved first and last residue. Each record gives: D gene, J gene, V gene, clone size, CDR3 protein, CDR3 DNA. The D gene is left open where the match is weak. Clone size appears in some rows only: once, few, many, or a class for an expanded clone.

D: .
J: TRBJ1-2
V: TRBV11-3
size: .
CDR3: CASSLDQPGNGYTF
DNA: TGTGCCAGCAGCTTAGATCAACCAGGGAATGGCTACACCTTC

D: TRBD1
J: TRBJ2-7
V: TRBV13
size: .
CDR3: CASSPGRQGNHEQYF
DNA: TGTGCCAGCAGCCCAGGACGACAGGGTAATCACGAGCAGTACTTC

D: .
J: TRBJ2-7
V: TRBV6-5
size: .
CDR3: CASSYSKAGSYEQYF
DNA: TGTGCCAGCAGTTACTCAAAGGCAGGCTCCTACGAGCAGTACTTC

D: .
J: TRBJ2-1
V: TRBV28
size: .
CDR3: CASSLFLDRRNEQFF
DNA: TGTGCCAGCAGTTTATTCCTCGACAGGCGCAATGAGCAGTTCTTC

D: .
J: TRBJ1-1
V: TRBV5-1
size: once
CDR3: CASSLGAGEAFF
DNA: TGCGCCAGCAGCTTGGGGGCAGGGGAAGCTTTCTTT

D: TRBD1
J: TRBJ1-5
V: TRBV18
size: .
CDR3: CASQGQANQPQHF
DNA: TGTGCCAGCCAAGGACAGGCAAATCAGCCCCAGCATTTT

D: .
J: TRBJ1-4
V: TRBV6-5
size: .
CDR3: CASSYSRWGEKLFF
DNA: TGTGCCAGCAGTTACTCGCGGTGGGGCGAAAAACTGTTTTTT

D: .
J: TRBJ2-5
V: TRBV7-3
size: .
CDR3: CASSPRREETQYF
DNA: TGTGCCAGCAGCCCGAGGAGGGAAGAGACCCAGTACTTC

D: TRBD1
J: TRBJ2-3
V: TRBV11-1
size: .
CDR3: CASTPGQAGDTQYF
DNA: TGTGCCAGCACGCCGGGACAGGCGGGGGATACGCAGTATTTT

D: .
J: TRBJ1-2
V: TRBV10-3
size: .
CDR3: CAISELLAGLTSSNYGYTF
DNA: TGTGCCATCAGTGAGCTTCTTGCGGGGCTCACCTCTTCTAACTATGGCTACACCTTC

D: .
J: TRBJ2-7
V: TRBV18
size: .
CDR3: CASSPTTADYEQYF
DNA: TGTGCCAGCTCACCAACGACAGCAGACTACGAGCAGTACTTC

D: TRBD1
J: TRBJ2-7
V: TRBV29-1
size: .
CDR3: CSVGGQGAYEQYF
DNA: TGCAGCGTTGGGGGGCAGGGGGCTTACGAGCAGTACTTC

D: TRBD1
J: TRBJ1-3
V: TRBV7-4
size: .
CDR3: CASSGRDRHSGNTIYF
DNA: TGTGCCAGCAGCGGTAGGGACAGACACTCTGGAAACACCATATATTTT

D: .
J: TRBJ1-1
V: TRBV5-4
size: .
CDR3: CASSPGLRANTEAFF
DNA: TGTGCCAGCAGCCCGGGACTGCGGGCCAACACTGAAGCTTTCTTT

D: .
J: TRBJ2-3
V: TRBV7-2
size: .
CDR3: CASSLQASSTDTQYF
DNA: TGTGCCAGCAGCTTGCAGGCGTCTAGCACAGATACGCAGTATTTT

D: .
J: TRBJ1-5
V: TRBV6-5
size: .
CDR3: CASSLGGVAAKHF
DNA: TGTGCCAGCAGTCTAGGGGGGGTGGCGGCCAAGCATTTT

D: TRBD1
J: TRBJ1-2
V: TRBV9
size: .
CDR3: CASSVATGTGGDFGYGYTF
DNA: TGTGCCAGCAGCGTAGCTACAGGGACAGGGGGCGATTTTGGCTATGGCTACACCTTC

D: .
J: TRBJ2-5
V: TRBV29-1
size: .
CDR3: CSVEEDSPMGLGAQYF
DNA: TGCAGCGTTGAAGAGGATTCCCCGATGGGATTAGGGGCCCAGTACTTC

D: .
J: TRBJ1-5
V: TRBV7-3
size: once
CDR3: CASSLGRDSHNSNQPQHF
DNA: TGTGCCAGCAGCTTAGGCCGGGATTCGCATAATAGCAATCAGCCCCAGCATTTT

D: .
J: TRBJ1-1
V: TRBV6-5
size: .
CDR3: CASSLEGMGFEAFF
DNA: TGTGCCAGCAGTTTGGAGGGGATGGGGTTCGAAGCTTTCTTT

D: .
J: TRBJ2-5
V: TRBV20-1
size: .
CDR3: CSALGETQYF
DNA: TGCAGTGCACTTGGAGAGACCCAGTACTTC

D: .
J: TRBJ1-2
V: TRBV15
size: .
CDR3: CATSRDSTGMDGYTF
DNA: TGTGCCACCAGCAGAGATTCTACAGGGATGGATGGCTACACCTTC

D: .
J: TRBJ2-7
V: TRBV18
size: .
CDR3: CASSPAGASYEQYF
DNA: TGTGCCAGCTCTCCCGCAGGGGCCTCCTACGAGCAGTACTTC

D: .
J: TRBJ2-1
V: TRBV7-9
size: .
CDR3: CASSSHFKSSYNEQFF
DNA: TGTGCCAGCAGCTCTCATTTTAAGAGCTCCTACAATGAGCAGTTCTTC

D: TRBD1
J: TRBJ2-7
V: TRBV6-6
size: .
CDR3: CASRDQGARDEQYF
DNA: TGTGCCAGCAGGGACCAGGGGGCGCGGGACGAGCAGTACTTC

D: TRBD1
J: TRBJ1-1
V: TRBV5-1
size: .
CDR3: CASSSGLGQQPEAFF
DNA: TGCGCCAGCAGCTCGGGCCTGGGACAGCAGCCTGAAGCTTTCTTT

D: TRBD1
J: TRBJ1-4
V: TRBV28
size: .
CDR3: CASSLQTGANEKLFF
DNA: TGTGCCAGCAGTTTACAGACAGGGGCTAATGAAAAACTGTTTTTT

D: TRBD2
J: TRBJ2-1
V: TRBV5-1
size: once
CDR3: CASSLLAGDPNEQFF
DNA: TGCGCCAGCAGCTTGCTAGCGGGAGATCCGAATGAGCAGTTCTTC

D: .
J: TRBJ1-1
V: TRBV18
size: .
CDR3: CASSPAGETEAFF
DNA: TGTGCCAGCTCGCCTGCAGGGGAGACTGAAGCTTTCTTT

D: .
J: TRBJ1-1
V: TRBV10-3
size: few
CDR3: CAITDQGTNTEAFF
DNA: TGTGCCATCACTGATCAGGGGACGAACACTGAAGCTTTCTTT